A selection of T cell receptor beta chains follows, all from one sample in a study of blood T cell repertoires in COVID-19. Sequencing was performed with immunoSEQ multiplex PCR; in TCRdb, only in-frame clones are kept and a portion is missing. The sample has some 200,000 clones, roughly 85% seen once; the top ten hold just under 8.5%. The sequencing sample was made of peripheral blood. These TCRs come from a woman aged 55-75 years with acute or convalescent COVID-19. The CDR3 runs from the conserved cysteine through the conserved F or W. The D gene is left open where the match is weak. A clone size is listed for some rows: how often the clone was seen (once, few, many), or a class if it is expanded.

len	d_gene	v_gene	j_gene	abundance	CDR3nt	CDR3aa
13	-	TRBV6-4	TRBJ1-5	-	TGTGCCAGCAGTACAGCTTACAATCAGCCCCAGCATTTT	CASSTAYNQPQHF
14	-	TRBV19	TRBJ2-1	-	TGTGCCAGTAGTATTCGGGCAGGGCGCAATGAGCAGTTCTTC	CASSIRAGRNEQFF
15	-	TRBV19	TRBJ2-5	once	TGTGCCAGTAGTATTGGTGCCGGTTCACAAGAGACCCAGTACTTC	CASSIGAGSQETQYF
12	TRBD1	TRBV20-1	TRBJ2-7	-	TGCAGTGCTAGTCAGGGGGCGGACGAGCAGTACTTC	CSASQGADEQYF
16	TRBD2	TRBV2	TRBJ2-5	-	TGTGCCAGCAGTGAAGCCGCGGGAGCTCCCCCCAAGACCCAGTACTTC	CASSEAAGAPPKTQYF
15	-	TRBV11-1	TRBJ2-2	-	TGTGCCAGCAGCCAGGGTAGCGGGAACACCGGGGAGCTGTTTTTT	CASSQGSGNTGELFF
15	TRBD2	TRBV7-3	TRBJ2-1	few	TGTGCCAGCAGCCCTCAGGGACTACCGTACAATGAGCAGTTCTTC	CASSPQGLPYNEQFF
14	-	TRBV7-2	TRBJ2-2	few	TGTGCCAGCAGCTTAGACGGGAACACCGGGGAGCTGTTTTTT	CASSLDGNTGELFF
15	-	TRBV6-2/TRBV6-3	TRBJ2-1	-	TGTGCCAGCAGCCGCCAACTACTAGAATCCAATGAGCAGTTCTTC	CASSRQLLESNEQFF
17	-	TRBV5-5	TRBJ1-3	-	TGTGCCAGCAGCTTGGAGGCGCAGGCCTACTCTGGAAACACCATATATTTT	CASSLEAQAYSGNTIYF
16	-	TRBV7-8	TRBJ2-7	-	TGTGCCAGCAGCCTAACCCGGACAGAGAGCTCCTACGAGCAGTACTTC	CASSLTRTESSYEQYF
14	TRBD1	TRBV28	TRBJ1-3	-	TGTGCCAGCAGTCGAACAGGGGTCGGAAACACCATATATTTT	CASSRTGVGNTIYF
14	TRBD1	TRBV3-1/TRBV3-2	TRBJ1-2	-	TGTGCCAGCAGCCTCGGGACAGGGGTTGGAGGCTACACCTTC	CASSLGTGVGGYTF
15	-	TRBV11-2	TRBJ1-5	-	TGTGCCAGCAGCCTAGGGGGAGTAAGCAATCAGCCCCAGCATTTT	CASSLGGVSNQPQHF
16	-	TRBV28	TRBJ2-5	-	TGTGCCAGCAGTTTGGCCCCCGGGGTCCCCCAAGAGACCCAGTACTTC	CASSLAPGVPQETQYF
16	-	TRBV5-1	TRBJ2-7	once	TGCGCCAGCAGCTTGGACCTAAGTTCCTCCTCCTACGAGCAGTACTTC	CASSLDLSSSSYEQYF
14	TRBD1	TRBV7-2	TRBJ1-1	-	TGTGCCAGCAGCTTAGAGGGGACAGTGATTGAAGCTTTCTTT	CASSLEGTVIEAFF
14	-	TRBV5-1	TRBJ2-7	-	TGCGCCAGCAGCATTGGGGGGTTTGAAGACGAGCAGTACTTC	CASSIGGFEDEQYF
16	TRBD2	TRBV28	TRBJ2-1	-	TGTGCCAGCGGATCGATAGCGGGAGTAGTGGGTAATGAGCAGTTCTTC	CASGSIAGVVGNEQFF
14	-	TRBV9	TRBJ2-1	-	TGTGCCAGCAGCGTACTGCGAATTTACAATGAGCAGTTCTTC	CASSVLRIYNEQFF
12	-	TRBV10-3	TRBJ1-3	few	TGTGCCATCTCTCGCTCTGGAAACACCATATATTTT	CAISRSGNTIYF
16	TRBD1	TRBV10-3	TRBJ1-6	-	TGTGCCATCAGTCCGACAGGGCCCGATTATAATTCACCCCTCCACTTT	CAISPTGPDYNSPLHF
14	-	TRBV19	TRBJ1-6	-	TGTGCCAGTACCCTCCTCGCCGGGTCCACACCCCTCCACTTT	CASTLLAGSTPLHF